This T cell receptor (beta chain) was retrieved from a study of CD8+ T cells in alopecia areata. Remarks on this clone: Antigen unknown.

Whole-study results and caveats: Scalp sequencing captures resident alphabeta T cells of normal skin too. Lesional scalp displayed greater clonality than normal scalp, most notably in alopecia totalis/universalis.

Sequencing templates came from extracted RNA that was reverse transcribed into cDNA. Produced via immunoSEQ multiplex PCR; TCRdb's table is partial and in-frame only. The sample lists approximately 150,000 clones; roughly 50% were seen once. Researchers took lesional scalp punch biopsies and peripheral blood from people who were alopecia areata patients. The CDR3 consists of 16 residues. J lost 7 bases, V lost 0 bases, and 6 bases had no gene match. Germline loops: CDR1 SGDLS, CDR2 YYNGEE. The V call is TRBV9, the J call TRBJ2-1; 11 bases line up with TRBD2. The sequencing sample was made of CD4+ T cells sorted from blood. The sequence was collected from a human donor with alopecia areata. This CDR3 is CASSVVVTSGRNEQFF. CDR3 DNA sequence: TGTGCCAGCAGCGTAGTCGTTACTAGCGGGAGAAATGAGCAGTTCTTC.